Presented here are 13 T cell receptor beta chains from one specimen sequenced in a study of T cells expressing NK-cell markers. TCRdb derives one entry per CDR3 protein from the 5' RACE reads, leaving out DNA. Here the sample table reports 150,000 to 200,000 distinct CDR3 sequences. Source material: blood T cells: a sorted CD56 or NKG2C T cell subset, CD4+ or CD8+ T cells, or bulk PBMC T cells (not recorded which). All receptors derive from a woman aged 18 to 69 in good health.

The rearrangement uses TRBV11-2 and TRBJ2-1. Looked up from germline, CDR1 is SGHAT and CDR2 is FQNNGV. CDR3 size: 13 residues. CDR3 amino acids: CASSLERGLEQFF.

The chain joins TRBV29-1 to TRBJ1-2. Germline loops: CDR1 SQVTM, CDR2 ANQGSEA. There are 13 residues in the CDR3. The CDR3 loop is CSVVLVGSQGYTF.

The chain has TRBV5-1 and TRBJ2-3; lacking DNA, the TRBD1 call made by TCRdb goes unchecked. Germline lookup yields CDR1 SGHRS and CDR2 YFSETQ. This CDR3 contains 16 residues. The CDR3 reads CASSTRQGHSTDTQYF. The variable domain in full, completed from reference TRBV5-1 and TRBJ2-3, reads KAGVTQTPRYLIKTRGQQVTLSCSPISGHRSVSWYQQTPGQGLQFLFEYFSETQRNKGNFPGRFSGRQFSNSRSEMNVSTLELGDSALYLCASSTRQGHSTDTQYFGPGTRLTVL.

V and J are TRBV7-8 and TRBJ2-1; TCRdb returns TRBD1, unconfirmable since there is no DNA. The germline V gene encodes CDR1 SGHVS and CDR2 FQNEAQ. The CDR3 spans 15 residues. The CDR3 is CASSLGRDRGHEQFF.

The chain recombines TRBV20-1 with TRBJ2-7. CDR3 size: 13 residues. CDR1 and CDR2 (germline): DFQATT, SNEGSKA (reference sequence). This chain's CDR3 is CSASRQALREQYF.

CDR3: CASISQDEQYF. The V call is TRBV5-6, the J call TRBJ2-7. The CDR3 has 11 residues. Germline lookup yields CDR1 SGHDT and CDR2 YYEEEE.

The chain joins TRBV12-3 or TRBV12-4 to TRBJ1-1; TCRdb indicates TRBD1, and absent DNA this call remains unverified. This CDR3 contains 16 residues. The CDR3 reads CASSLLSGGAGTEAFF.

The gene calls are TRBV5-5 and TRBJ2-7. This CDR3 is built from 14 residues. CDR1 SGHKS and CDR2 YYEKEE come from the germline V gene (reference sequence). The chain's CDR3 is CASSLAQLAFEQYF.

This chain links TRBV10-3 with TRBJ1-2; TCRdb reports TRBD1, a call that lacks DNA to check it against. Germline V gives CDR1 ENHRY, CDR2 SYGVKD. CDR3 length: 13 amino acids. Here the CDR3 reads CAISERDIYGYTF.

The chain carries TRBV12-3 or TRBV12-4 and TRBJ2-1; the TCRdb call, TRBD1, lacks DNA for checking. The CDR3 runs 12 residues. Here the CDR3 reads CASSRPNNEQFF.

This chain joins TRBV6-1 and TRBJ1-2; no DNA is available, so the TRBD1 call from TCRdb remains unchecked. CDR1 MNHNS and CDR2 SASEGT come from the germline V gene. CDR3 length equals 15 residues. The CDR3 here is CASSEKGAKLDGYTF.

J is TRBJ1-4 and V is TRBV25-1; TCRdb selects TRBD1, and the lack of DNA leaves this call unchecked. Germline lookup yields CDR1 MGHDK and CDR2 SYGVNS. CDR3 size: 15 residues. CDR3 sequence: CASSDPGQANEKLFF. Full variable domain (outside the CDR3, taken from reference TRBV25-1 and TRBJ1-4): EADIYQTPRYLVIGTGKKITLECSQTMGHDKMYWYQQDPGMELHLIHYSYGVNSTEKGDLSSESTVSRIRTEHFPLTLESARPSHTSQYLCASSDPGQANEKLFFGSGTQLSVL.

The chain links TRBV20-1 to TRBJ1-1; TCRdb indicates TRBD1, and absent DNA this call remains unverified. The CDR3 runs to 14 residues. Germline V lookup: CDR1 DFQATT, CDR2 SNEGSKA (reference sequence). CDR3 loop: CSAGSGRMNTEAFF.